This T cell receptor (beta chain) emerged from a study of blood T cell repertoires in COVID-19. Study at large: The origin of the acute and convalescent COVID-19 samples was the United States, Italy and Spain. The analysed material was cDNA or gDNA that came from T cells, B-cell-depleted T cells, or PBMCs.

Participants reported their clinical history, and cohort assignment relied on those reports. Measured with immunoSEQ multiplex PCR; TCRdb has only the in-frame clones, and not every one. The sample contains about 220,000 clones, 80% to 90% of which appear only once. This CDR3 contains 15 residues. The germline CDR1 and CDR2 sequences are LGHNT and FRNRAP. The V and J ends lost 2 bases and 0 bases respectively, with 5 bases between them. This chain uses TRBV12-5 with TRBJ1-6; D is uncertain. The sequenced material came from PBMCs or T cells enriched from blood (not recorded which). This receptor was identified in a young woman with acute COVID-19. In DNA form, the CDR3 reads TGTGCTAGTGGTTTGAAGAGCTCCTATAATTCACCCCTCCACTTT. This encodes CASGLKSSYNSPLHF.